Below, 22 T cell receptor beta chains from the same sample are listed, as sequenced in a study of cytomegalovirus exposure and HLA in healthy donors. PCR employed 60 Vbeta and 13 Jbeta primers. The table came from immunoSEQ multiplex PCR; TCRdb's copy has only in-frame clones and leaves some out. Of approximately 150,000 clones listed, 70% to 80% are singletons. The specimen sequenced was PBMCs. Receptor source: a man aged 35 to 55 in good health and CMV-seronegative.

The CDR3 loop is CASSIADTQYF. The CDR3 DNA sequence: TGTGCCAGTAGTATAGCGGATACGCAGTATTTT. J is TRBJ2-3 and V is TRBV19; D gene ambiguous. Germline V lookup: CDR1 LNHDA, CDR2 SQIVND (reference sequence). CDR3 length: 11 residues. V dropped 1 base and J dropped 6 bases, with 2 bases sitting between them.

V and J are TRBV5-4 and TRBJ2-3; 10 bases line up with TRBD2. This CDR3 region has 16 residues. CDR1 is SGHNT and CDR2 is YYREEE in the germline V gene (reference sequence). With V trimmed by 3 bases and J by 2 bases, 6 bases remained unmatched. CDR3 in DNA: TGTGCCAGCAGCTATAAACTAGCGGGGATCACAGATACGCAGTATTTT. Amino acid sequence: CASSYKLAGITDTQYF.

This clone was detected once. CDR3 coding DNA: TGTGCCAGCTCACGGGACATGCCGAACTCTGGAAACACCATATATTTT. As protein: CASSRDMPNSGNTIYF. V usage is TRBV18 and J usage is TRBJ1-3, with a possible D match to TRBD1 (6 bases). The germline V and J ends were trimmed by 4 bases and 0 bases, with 13 bases remaining between them. The CDR3 length is 16 residues. Germline CDR1 is KGHSH and CDR2 is LQKENI.

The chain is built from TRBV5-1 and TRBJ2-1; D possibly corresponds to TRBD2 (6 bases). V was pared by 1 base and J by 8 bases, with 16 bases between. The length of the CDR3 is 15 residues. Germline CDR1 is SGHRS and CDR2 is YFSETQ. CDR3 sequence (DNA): TGCGCCAGCAGCTTGTTTCGGGACTCCATGGATGAGCAGTTCTTC. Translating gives CASSLFRDSMDEQFF.

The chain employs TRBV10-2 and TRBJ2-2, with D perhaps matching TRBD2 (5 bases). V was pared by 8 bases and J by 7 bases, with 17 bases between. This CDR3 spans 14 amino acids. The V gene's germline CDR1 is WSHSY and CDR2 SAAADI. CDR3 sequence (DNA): TGCGCCAGCGATCGTGGGAGCGGCAGCGGGGAGCTGTTTTTT. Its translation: CASDRGSGSGELFF.

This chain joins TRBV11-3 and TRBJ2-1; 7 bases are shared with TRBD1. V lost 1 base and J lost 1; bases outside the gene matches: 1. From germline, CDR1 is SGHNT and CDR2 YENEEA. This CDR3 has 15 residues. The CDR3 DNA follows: TGTGCCAGCAGCTTAGCGGGACAGTCCTACAATGAGCAGTTCTTC. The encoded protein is CASSLAGQSYNEQFF.

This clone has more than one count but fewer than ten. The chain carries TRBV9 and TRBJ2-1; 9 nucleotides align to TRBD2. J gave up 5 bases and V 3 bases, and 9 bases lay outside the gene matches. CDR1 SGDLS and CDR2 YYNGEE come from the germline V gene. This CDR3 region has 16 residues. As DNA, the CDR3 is TGTGCCAGCAGCGCTCCCCCTAGCGGGACGGACAATGAGCAGTTCTTC. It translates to CASSAPPSGTDNEQFF.

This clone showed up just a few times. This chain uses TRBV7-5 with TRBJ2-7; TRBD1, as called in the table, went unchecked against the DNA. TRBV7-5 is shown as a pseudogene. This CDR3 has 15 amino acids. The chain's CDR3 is CARNQATGLSYEQYV. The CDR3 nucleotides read TGTGCCAGAAACCAAGCGACAGGACTCTCCTACGAGCAGTACGTC.

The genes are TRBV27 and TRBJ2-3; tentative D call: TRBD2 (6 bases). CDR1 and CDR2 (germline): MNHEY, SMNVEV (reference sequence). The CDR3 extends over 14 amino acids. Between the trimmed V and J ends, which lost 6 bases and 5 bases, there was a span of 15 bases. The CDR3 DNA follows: TGTGCCAGCAGGCCGGGGACTCCATTAGATACGCAGTATTTT. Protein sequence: CASRPGTPLDTQYF.

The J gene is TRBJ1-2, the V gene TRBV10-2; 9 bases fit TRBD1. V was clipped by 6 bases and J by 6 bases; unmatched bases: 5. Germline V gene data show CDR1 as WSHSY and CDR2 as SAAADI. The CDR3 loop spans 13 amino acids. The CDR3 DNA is TGCGCCAGCAGGAGGACAGGGGAAGATGGCTACACCTTC. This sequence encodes CASRRTGEDGYTF.

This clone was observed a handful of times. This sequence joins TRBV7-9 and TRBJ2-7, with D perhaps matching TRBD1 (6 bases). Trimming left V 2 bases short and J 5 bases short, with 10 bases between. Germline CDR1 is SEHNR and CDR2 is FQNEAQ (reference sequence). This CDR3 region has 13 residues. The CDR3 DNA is TGTGCCAGCAGCTTAAGGGGGATCGACGAGCAGTACGTC. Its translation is CASSLRGIDEQYV.

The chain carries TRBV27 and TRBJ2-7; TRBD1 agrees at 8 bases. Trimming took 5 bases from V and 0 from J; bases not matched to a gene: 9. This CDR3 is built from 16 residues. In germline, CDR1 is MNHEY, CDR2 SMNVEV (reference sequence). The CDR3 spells CASSPSGGGISYEQYF. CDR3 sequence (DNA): TGTGCCAGCAGTCCCTCAGGGGGCGGTATCTCCTACGAGCAGTACTTC.

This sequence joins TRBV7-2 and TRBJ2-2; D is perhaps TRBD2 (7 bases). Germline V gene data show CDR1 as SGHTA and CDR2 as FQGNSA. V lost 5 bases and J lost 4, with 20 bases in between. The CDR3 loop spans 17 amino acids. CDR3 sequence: CASSQAGGLSGTGELFF. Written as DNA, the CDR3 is TGTGCCAGCAGCCAGGCCGGGGGGCTCAGCGGCACCGGGGAGCTGTTTTTT.

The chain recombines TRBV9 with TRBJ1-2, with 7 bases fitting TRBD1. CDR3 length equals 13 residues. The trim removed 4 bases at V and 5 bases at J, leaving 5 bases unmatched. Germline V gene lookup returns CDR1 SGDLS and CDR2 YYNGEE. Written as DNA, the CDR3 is TGTGCCAGCAGCCTTGGGACAGATTATGGCTACACCTTC. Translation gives CASSLGTDYGYTF.

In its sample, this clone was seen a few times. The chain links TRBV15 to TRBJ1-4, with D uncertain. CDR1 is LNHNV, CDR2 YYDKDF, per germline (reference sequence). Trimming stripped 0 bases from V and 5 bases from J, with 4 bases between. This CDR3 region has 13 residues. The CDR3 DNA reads TGTGCCACCAGCAGAGATCCGAATGAAAAACTGTTTTTT. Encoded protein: CATSRDPNEKLFF.

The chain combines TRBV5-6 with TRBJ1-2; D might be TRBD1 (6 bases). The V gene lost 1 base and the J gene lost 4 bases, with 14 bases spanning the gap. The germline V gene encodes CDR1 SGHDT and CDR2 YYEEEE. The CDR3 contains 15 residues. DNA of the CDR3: TGTGCCAGCAGCTTGCGGGGCCCAGGGGCCTATGGCTACACCTTC. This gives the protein CASSLRGPGAYGYTF.

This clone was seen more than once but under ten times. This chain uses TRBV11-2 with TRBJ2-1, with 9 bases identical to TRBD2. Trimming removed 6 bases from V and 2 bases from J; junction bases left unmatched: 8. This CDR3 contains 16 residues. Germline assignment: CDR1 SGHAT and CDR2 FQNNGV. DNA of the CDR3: TGTGCCAGCAGACCTCTAGCGGGGCCGCCCTACAATGAGCAGTTCTTC. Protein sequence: CASRPLAGPPYNEQFF.

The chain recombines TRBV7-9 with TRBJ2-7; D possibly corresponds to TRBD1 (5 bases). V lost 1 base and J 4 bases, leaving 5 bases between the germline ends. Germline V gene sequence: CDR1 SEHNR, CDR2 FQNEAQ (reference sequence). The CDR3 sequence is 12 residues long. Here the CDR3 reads CASSLGQYEQYF. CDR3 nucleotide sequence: TGTGCCAGCAGCTTAGGACAGTACGAGCAGTACTTC.

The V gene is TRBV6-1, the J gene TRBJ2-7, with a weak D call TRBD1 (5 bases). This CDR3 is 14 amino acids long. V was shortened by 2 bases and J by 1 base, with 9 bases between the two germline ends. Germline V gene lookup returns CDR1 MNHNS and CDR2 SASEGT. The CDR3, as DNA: TGTGCCAGCAGTGAACACGACAGATCCTACGAGCAGTACTTC. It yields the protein CASSEHDRSYEQYF.

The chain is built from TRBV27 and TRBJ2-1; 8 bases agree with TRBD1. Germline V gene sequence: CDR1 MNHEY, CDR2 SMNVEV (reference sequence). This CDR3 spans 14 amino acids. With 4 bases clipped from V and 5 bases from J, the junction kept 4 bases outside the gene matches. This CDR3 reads CASSSRQGNNEQFF. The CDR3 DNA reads TGTGCCAGCAGTTCGAGACAGGGGAACAATGAGCAGTTCTTC.

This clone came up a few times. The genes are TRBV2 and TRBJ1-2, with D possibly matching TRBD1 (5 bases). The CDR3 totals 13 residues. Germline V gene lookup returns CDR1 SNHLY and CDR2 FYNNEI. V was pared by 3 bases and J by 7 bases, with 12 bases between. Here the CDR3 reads CASSDQGSSGYTF. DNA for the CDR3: TGTGCCAGCAGTGATCAGGGCTCGAGTGGCTACACCTTC. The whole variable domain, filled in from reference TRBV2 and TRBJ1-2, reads EPEVTQTPSHQVTQMGQEVILRCVPISNHLYFYWYRQILGQKVEFLVSFYNNEISEKSEIFDDQFSVERPDGSNFTLKIRSTKLEDSAMYFCASSDQGSSGYTFGSGTRLTVV.

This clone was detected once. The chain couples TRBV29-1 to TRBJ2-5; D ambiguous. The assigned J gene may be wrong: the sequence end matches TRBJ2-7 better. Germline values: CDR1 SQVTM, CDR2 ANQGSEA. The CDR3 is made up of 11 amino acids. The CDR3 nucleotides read TGCAGCGTGGCCTTGGGCTACGAGCAGTACTTC. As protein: CSVALGYEQYF.